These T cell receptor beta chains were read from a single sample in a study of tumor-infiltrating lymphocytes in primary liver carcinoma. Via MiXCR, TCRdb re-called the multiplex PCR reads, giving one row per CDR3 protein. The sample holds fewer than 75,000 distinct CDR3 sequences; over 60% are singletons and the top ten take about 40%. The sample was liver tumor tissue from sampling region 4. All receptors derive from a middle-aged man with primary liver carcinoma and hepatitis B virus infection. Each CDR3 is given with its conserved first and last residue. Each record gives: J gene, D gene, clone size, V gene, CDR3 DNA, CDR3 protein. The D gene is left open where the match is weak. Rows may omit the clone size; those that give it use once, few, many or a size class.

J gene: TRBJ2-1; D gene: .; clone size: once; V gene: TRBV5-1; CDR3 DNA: TGCGCCGGCAGCGCTTCGAGGGGGGGCCGGGATGAGCAGCTCTTC; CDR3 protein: CAGSASRGGRDEQLF
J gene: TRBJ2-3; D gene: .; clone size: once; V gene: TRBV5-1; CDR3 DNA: TGCGTCAGCAGTTTGTCACAGGGCACAGATACGCAGTATTTT; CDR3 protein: CVSSLSQGTDTQYF
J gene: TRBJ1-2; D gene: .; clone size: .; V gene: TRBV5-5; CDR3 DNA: TGTGCCAGCAGGGTGCCGGGACCTTCTGGCTACACCTTC; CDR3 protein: CASRVPGPSGYTF
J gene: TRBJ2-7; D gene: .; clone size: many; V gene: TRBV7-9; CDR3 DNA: TGTGCCAGCAGCCTCAGGAACTACGAGCAGTACTTC; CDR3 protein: CASSLRNYEQYF
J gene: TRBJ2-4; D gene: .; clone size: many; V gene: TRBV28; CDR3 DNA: TGTGCCAGCAGTTTATTTGGGACGGTCACGTTC; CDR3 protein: CASSLFGTVTF
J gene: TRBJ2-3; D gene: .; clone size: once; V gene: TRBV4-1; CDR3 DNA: TGCGCCAGCAGCCCCTGGTGGGAGTCGGCAGATACGCAGTGTTTT; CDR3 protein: CASSPWWESADTQCF
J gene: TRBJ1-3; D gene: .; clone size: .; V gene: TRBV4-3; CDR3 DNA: TGCTCCAGCAGCCACGACCAAAACTCTGGAAACACCATATATTTT; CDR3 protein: CSSSHDQNSGNTIYF
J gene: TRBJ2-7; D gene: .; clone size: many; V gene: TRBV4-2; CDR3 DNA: TGTGCCAGCAGCCAAGATCGGAACGAGCAGTACTTC; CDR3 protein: CASSQDRNEQYF
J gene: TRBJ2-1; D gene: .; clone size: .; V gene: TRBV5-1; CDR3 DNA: TGCGCCGGCAGCTTGGAATTCCAACCCAATGAGCAGTTCTTC; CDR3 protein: CAGSLEFQPNEQFF
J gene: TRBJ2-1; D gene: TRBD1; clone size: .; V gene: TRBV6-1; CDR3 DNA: TGTGCCGGCAGGGTCGGGACAGAGGGGTACAATGAGCAGTTCTTC; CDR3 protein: CAGRVGTEGYNEQFF
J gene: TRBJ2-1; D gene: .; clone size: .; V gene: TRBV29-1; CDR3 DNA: TGCAGCGTGCGACATGTGGTGAATGAGCACTTCTTC; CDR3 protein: CSVRHVVNEHFF
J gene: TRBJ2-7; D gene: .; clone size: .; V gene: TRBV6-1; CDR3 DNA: TGTGCCAGCAGGGACCTTAACGAGACCTCCTACGAGCAGTACTTC; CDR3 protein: CASRDLNETSYEQYF
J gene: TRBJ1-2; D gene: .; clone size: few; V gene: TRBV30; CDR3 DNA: TGTGCCTGGAGACCGGGCCTCAGCCCTAACTATGGCTACACCTTC; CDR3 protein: CAWRPGLSPNYGYTF
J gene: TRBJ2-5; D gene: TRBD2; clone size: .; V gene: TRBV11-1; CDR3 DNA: TGTGCCAGCAGCTTAACACCACCTAGCGGGAAAGAGACCGAGTACTTC; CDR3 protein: CASSLTPPSGKETEYF
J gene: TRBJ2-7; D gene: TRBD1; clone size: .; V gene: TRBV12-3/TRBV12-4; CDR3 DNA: TGTGCCAGCAGTTTAGCACAGGGGGCTAACTACGAGCAGCACTTC; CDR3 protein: CASSLAQGANYEQHF
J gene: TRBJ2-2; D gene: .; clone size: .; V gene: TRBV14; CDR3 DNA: TGTGCCAGCAGCCCCCCGGGGAGTTCGAACACCGGGGAGCTGTTTTTT; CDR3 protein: CASSPPGSSNTGELFF
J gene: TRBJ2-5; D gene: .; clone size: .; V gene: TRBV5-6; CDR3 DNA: TGTGCCAGCAGCTTGGCCGGGAGAGGGAACCAGTACTTC; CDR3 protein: CASSLAGRGNQYF
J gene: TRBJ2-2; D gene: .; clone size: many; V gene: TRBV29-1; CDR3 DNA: TGCAGCGTTGCTGACACCGGGGAGCTGTTTTTT; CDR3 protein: CSVADTGELFF
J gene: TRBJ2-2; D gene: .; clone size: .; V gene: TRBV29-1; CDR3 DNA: TGCAGTGTTCCACGTAGCGGAGAGACCGGGGAGCTGTTTTTT; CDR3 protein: CSVPRSGETGELFF
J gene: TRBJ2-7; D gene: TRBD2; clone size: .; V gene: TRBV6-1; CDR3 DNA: TGTGCCAGCAGTGTAAGCGGGGGGGCCTCCTATGAGCAATACTTC; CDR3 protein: CASSVSGGASYEQYF
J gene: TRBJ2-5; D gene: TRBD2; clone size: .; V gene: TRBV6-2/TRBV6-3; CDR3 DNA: TGTGCCAGTAGCCCCCTACTAGCGGGCGGAGAGACCCAGTACTTC; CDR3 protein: CASSPLLAGGETQYF
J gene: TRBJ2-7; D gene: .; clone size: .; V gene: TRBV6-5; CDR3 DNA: TGTGCCAGCAGTTACACGGGAGAGCTAGGCGAGTACTACTTC; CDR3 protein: CASSYTGELGEYYF
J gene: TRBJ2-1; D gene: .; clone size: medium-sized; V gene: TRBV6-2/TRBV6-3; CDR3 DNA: TGTGCCAGCAGTTCCCCCCCTTTACGGTACAATGAGCAGTTCTTC; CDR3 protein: CASSSPPLRYNEQFF
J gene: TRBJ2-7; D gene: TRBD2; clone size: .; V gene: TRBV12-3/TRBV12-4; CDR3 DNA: TGTGCCAGCTGTATGGGGACGGGGGGGTCCTACGTGCAGTACTTC; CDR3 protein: CASCMGTGGSYVQYF
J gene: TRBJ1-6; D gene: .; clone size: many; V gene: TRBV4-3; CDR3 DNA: TGCGCCAGCAGCCAAGGACAGCTCTATAATTCACCCCTCCACTTT; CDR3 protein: CASSQGQLYNSPLHF
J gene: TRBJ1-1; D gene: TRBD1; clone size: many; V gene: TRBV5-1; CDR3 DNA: TGCGCCAGCAGCGAGGGGACAGGAAACACTGAAGCTTTCTTT; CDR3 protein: CASSEGTGNTEAFF
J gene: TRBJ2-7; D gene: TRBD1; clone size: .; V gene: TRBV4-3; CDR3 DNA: TGCGCCAGCAGCCAAGGAGCACCCGGGACAGGGCGGTACGAGCAGTACTTC; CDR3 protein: CASSQGAPGTGRYEQYF
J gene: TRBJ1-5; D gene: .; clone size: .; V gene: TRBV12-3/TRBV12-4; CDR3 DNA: TGTGCCAGCAGTTTACATCGGGGTAGTAATCAGCCCCAGCATTTT; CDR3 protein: CASSLHRGSNQPQHF
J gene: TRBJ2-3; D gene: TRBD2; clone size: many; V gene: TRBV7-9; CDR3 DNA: TGTGCCAGCAGCCAAACTAGCGGGGGGACTAGCACAGATACGCAGTATTTT; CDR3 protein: CASSQTSGGTSTDTQYF
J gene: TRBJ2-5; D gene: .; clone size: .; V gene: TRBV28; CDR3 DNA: TGTGCCAGCAGACCGACAGAACAAGAGACCCAGTACTTC; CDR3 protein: CASRPTEQETQYF
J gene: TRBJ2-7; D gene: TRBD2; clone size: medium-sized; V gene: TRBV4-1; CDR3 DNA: TGCGCCAGCAGCCAAGAACTAGCGGGAGGATACGAGCAGTACTTC; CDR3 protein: CASSQELAGGYEQYF
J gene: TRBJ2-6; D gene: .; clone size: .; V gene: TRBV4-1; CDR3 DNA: TGCGCCAGCAGCCAAGTATCGAGGGGTTCCGTTGGGGCCAACGTCCTGACTTTC; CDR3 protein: CASSQVSRGSVGANVLTF
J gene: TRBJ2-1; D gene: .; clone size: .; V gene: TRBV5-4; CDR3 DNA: TGTGCCAGGAGCCTCTATAGTAGCGACGAGCAGTTCTTC; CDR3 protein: CARSLYSSDEQFF
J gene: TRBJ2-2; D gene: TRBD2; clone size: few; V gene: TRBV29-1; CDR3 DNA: TGCAGCGTTGAAGACGCCGCGGGAGCCCCCGGGGAGCTGTTTTTT; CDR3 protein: CSVEDAAGAPGELFF
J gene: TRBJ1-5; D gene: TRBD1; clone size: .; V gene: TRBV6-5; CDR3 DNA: TGTACCAGCAGTCCCGTGACAGGGAAGGGCCCCCAGCATTTT; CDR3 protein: CTSSPVTGKGPQHF
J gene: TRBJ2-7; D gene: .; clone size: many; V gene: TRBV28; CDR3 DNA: TGTGCCAGCAACCCAACAGGGCGGGGATCCTACGAGCAGTACTTC; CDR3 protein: CASNPTGRGSYEQYF
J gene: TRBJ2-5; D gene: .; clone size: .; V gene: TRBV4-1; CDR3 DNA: TGCGCCAGCAGCCAAGCTTCCCCGACCCAATACTTC; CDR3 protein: CASSQASPTQYF
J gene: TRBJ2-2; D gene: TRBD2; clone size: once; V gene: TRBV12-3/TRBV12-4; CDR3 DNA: TGTGGGTTCGTGACTAGCGCCACCGGGGAGCTGCTTTTC; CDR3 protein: CGFVTSATGELLF
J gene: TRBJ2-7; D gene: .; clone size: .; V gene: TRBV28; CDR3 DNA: TGTGCCAGCAGTATGGGGGGGCATGTTTCCTACGAACAGTACTTC; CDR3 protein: CASSMGGHVSYEQYF
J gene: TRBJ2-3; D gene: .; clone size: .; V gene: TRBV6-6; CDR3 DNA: TGTGCCAGTAGTCCTTTTAGCCCCCATAGTGATACGCAGTATTTT; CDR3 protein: CASSPFSPHSDTQYF
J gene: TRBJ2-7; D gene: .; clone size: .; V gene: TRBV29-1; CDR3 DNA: TGCAGCGTTCATCGGTACCCCTTCCACGAGCAGTACTTC; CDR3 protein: CSVHRYPFHEQYF
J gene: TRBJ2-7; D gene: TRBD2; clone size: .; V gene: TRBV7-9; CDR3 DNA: TGTGCCAGCAGCGCGCCGGGACTAGTAGAACCCTATGAGCAGTACTTC; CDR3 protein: CASSAPGLVEPYEQYF
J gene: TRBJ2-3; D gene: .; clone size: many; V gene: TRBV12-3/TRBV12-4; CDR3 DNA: TGTGCCAGCAGCTCCCTGGCTGGGCAGTATTTT; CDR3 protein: CASSSLAGQYF
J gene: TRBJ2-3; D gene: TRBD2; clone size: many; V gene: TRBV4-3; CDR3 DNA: TGCGCCAGCAGCCCGACTAGCGGGACAGATACGCAGTATTTT; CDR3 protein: CASSPTSGTDTQYF
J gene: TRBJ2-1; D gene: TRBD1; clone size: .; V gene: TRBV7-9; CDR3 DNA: TGTGCCCGCAGCTTAACCCGGGACAGTTTCTACAGTGAGCAGTTCTTC; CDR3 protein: CARSLTRDSFYSEQFF
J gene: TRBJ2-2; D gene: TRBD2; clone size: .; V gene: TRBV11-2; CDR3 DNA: TGTGCCAGTAGCTCTAGCGGGAGTGCTACCGGGGAGCTATTTTTT; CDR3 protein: CASSSSGSATGELFF
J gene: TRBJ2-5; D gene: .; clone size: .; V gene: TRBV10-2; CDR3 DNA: TGCGCCAGCAGTGAGTCGGGGACAACTTCTATTGGGGGTTCGAAGACCCAGTACTTC; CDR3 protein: CASSESGTTSIGGSKTQYF
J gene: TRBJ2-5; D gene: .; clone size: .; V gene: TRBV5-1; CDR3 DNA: TGCACCAGCAGCTCCCTCCCCCTCAGTTCGGGTCAAGAGACCCAGTACTTC; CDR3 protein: CTSSSLPLSSGQETQYF
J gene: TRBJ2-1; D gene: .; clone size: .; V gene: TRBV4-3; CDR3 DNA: TGCGCCAGCAGCCAAGATCTTGGCAGTGGCTCCTACAATGAACAGTTCTTC; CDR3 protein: CASSQDLGSGSYNEQFF
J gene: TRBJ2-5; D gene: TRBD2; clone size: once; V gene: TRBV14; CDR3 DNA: TGTGCCAGCAGCCGCACCGGGACTAGCGTTCCTCGCTTC; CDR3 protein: CASSRTGTSVPRF